The source of this T cell receptor beta chain is a study of spatial heterogeneity in lung cancer. The CDR3 contains 16 residues. The germline V gene encodes CDR1 SGHRS and CDR2 YFSETQ. Trimming left V 0 bases short and J 0 bases short, with 13 bases between. MiXCR, run by TCRdb on the 5' RACE reads, gives a single entry per CDR3 protein. The table lists around 45,000 distinct CDR3 sequences, roughly an eighth of them singletons. Noted time point: sample taken at primary tumor resection. Sequencing was performed on whole RNA extracted from tumor and nontumor lung tissue, or from frozen PBMC, and the material was left unsorted.

J is TRBJ2-7 and V is TRBV5-1; D possibly corresponds to TRBD1 (5 bases). The sequencing here drew on PBMCs, taken at surgery. The clonotype comes from a male donor with early-stage non-small cell lung cancer. This chain's CDR3 is CASSLDTGPYSYEQYF. CDR3 nucleotides: TGCGCCAGCAGCTTGGATACAGGACCCTACTCCTACGAGCAGTACTTC.